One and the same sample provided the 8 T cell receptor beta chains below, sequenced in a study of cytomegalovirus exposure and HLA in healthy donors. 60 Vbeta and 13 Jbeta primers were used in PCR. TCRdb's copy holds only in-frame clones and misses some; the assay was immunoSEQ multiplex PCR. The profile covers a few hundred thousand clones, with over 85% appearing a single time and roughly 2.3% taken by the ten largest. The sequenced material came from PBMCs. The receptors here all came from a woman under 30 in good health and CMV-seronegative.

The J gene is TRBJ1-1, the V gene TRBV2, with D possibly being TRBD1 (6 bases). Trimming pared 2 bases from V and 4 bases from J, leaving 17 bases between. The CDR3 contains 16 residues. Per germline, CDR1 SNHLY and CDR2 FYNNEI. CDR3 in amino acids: CASSESIQGVSTEAFF. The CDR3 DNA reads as TGTGCCAGCAGTGAATCCATACAGGGAGTAAGCACTGAAGCTTTCTTT.

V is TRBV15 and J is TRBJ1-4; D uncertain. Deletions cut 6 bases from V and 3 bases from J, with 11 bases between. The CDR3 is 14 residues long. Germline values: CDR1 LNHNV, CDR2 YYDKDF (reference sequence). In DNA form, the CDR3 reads TGTGCCACCAGTACCGGGGTTGCTAATGAAAAACTGTTTTTT. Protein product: CATSTGVANEKLFF.

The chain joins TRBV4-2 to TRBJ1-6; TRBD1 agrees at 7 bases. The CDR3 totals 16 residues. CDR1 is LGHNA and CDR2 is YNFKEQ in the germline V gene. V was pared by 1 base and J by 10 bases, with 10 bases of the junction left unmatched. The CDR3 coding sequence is TGTGCCAGCAGCCAAGCCCACAGGGGTGGGGGGTCACCCCTCCACTTT. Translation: CASSQAHRGGGSPLHF.

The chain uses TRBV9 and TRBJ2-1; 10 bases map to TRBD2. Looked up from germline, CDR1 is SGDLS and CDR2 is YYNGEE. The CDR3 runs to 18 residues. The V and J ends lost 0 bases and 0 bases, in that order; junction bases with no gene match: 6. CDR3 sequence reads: CASSVVSSGGRSYNEQFF. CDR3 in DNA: TGTGCCAGCAGCGTAGTCTCTAGCGGGGGCCGCTCCTACAATGAGCAGTTCTTC.

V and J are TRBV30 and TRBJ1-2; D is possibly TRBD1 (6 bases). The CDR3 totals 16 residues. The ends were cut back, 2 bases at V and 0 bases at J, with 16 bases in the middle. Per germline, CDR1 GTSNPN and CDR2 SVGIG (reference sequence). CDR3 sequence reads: CAWSTGNGGANYGYTF. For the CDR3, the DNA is TGTGCCTGGAGTACAGGGAATGGCGGCGCTAACTATGGCTACACCTTC. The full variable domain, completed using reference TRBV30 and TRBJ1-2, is SQTIHQWPATLVQPVGSPLSLECTVEGTSNPNLYWYRQAAGRGLQLLFYSVGIGQISSEVPQNLSASRPQDRQFILSSKKLLLSDSGFYLCAWSTGNGGANYGYTFGSGTRLTVV.

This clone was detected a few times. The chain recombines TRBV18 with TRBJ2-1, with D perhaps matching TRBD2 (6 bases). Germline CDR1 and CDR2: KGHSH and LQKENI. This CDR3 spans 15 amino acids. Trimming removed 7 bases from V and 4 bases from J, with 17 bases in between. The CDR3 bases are TGTGCCAGCTTACCTTCACTAGCTGGGTACAATGAGCAGTTCTTC. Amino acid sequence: CASLPSLAGYNEQFF.

CDR3 nucleotides: TGTGCCAGCAGCGACAGCCAGGGGGGATATGGCTACACCTTC. It codes for CASSDSQGGYGYTF. The genes are TRBV5-5 and TRBJ1-2; 7 bases match TRBD1. Germline V gene data show CDR1 as SGHKS and CDR2 as YYEKEE (reference sequence). This CDR3 comprises 14 residues. V dropped 4 bases and J dropped 5; count of bases not matched to a gene: 8.

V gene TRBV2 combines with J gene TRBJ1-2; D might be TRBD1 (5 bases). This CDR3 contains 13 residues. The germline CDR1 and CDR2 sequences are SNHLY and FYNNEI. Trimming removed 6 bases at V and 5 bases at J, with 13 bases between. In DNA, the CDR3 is TGTGCCAGCAGGGGGAGGGGCAGATATGGCTACACCTTC. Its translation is CASRGRGRYGYTF.